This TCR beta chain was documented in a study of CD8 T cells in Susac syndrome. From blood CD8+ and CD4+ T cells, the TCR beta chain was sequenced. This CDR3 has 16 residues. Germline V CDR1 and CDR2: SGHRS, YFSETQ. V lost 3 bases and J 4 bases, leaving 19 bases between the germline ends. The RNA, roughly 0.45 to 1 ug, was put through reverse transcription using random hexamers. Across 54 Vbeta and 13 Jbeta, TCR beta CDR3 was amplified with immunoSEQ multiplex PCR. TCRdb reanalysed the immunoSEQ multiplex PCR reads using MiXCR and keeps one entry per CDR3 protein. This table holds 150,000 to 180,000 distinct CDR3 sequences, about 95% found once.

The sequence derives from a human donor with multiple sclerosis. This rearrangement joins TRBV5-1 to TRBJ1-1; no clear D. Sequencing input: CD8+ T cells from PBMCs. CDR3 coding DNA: TGCGCCAGCAGCTCGGACGTAAGTTATCTGGGCACTGAAGCTTTCTTT. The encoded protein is CASSSDVSYLGTEAFF.